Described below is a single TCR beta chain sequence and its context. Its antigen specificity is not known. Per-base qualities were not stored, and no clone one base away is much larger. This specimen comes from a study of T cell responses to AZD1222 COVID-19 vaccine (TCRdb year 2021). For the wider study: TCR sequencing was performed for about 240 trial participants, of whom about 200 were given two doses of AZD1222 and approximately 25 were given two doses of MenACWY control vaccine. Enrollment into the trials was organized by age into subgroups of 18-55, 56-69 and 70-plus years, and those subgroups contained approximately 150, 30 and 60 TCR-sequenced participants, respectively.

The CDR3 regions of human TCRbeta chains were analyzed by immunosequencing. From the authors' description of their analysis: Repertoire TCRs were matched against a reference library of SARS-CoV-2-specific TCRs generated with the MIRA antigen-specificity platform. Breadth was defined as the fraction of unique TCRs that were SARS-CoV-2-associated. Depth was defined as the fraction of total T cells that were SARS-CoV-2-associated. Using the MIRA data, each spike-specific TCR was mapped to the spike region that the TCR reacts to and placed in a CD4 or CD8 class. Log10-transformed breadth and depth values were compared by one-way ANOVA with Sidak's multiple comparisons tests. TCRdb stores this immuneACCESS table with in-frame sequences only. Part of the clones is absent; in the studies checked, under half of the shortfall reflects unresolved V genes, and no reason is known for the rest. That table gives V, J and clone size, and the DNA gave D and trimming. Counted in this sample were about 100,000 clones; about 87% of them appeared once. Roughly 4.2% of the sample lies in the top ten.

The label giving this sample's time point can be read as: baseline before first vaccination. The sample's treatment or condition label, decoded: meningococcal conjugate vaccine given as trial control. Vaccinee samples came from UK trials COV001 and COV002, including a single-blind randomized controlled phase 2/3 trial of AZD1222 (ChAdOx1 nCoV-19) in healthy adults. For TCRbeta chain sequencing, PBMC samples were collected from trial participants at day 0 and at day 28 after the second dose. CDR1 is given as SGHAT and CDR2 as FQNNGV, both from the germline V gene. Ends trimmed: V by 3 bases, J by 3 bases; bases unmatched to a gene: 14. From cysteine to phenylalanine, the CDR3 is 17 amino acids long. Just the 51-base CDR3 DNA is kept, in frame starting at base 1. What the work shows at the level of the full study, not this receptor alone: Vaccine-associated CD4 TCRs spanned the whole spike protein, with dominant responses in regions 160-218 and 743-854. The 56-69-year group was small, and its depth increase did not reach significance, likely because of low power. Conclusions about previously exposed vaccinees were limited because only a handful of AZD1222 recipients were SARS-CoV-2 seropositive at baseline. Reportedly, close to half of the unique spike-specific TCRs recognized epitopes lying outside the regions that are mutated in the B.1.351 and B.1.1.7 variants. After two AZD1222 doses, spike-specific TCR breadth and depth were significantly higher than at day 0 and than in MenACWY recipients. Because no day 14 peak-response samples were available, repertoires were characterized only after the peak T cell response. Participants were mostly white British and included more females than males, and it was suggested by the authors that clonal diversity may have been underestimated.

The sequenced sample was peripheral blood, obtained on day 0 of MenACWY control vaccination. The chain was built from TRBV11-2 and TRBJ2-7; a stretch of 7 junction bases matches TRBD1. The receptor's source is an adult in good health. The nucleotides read TGTGCCAGCAGCTTGGCCTACGGGACAGATCGCGTCTACGAGCAGTACTTC. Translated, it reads CASSLAYGTDRVYEQYF.